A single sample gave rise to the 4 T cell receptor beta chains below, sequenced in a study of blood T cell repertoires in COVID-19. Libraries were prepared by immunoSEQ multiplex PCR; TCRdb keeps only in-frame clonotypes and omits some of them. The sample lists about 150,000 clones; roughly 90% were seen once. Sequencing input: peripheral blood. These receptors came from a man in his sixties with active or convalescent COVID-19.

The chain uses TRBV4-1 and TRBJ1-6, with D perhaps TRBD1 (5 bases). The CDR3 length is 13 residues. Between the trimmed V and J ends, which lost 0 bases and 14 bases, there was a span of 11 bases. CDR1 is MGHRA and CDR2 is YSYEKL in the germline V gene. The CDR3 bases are TGCGCCAGCAGCCAAGATCGAAAAGGGGCCCTCCACTTT. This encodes CASSQDRKGALHF.

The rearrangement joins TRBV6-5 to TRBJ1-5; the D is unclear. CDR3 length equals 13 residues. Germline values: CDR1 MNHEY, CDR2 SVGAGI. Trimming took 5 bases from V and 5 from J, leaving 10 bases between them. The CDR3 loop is CASSTKPYQPQHF. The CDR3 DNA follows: TGTGCCAGCAGTACCAAGCCCTATCAGCCCCAGCATTTT.

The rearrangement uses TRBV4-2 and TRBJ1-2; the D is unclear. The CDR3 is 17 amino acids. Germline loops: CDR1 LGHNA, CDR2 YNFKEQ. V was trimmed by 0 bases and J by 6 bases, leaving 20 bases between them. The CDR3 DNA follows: TGTGCCAGCAGCCAAGATCAGAGGGCCTGGTCGCGGGATGGCTACACCTTC. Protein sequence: CASSQDQRAWSRDGYTF.

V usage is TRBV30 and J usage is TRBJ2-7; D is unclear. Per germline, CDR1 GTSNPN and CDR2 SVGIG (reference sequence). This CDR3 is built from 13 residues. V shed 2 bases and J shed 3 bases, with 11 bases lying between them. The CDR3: CAWSRELLYEQYF. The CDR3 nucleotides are TGTGCCTGGAGTAGAGAACTTCTCTACGAGCAGTACTTC.